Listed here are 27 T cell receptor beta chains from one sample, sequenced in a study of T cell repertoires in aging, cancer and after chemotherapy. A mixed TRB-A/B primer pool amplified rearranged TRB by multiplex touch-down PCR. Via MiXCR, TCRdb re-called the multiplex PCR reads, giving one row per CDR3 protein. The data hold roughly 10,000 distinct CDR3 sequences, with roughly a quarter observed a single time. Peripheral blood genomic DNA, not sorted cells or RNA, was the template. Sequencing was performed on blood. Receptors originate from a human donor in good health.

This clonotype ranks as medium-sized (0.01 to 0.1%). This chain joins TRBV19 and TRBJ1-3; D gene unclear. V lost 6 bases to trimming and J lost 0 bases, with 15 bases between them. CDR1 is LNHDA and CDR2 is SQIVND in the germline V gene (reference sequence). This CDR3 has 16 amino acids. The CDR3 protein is CASSRRAGSSGNTIYF. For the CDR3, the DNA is TGTGCCAGTAGCCGGCGAGCGGGGAGCTCTGGAAACACCATATATTTT.

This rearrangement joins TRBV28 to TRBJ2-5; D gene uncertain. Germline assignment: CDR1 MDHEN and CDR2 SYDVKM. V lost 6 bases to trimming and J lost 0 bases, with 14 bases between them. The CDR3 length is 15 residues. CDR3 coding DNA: TGTGCCAGCAGCCCCCTGGGCAGGAACCAAGAGACCCAGTACTTC. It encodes CASSPLGRNQETQYF.

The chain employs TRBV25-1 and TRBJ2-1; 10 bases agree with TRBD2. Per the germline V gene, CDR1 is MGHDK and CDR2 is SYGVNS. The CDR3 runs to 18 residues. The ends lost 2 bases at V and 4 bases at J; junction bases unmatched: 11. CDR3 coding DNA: TGTGCCAGCAGTGAAGGGGGCGCTAGCGGGGGCCTTTACAATGAGCAGTTCTTC. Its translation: CASSEGGASGGLYNEQFF.

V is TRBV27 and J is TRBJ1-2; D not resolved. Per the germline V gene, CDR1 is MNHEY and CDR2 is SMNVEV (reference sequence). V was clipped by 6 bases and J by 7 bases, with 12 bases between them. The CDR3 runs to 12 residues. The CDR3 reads CASRSGVPGYTF. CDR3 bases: TGTGCCAGCAGATCAGGCGTGCCTGGCTACACCTTC.

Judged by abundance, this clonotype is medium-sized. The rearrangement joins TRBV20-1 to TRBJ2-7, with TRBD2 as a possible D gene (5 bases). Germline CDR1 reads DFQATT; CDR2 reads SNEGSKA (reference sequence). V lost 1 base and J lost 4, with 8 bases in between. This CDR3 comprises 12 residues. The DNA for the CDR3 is TGCAGTGCTAGAGGAGGCGGGTACGAGCAGTACTTC. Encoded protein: CSARGGGYEQYF.

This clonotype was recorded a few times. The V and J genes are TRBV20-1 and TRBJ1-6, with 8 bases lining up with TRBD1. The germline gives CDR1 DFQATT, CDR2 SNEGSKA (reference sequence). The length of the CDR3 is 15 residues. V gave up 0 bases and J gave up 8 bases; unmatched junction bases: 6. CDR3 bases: TGCAGTGCTAGAGATCGGCTGACAGGGGATTCACCCCTCCACTTT. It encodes CSARDRLTGDSPLHF.

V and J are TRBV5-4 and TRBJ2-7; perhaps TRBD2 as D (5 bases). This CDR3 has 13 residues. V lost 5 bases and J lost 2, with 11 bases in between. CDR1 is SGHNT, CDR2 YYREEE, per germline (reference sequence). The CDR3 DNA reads TGTGCCAGCAGTGAGCCGGGGACCTACGAGCAGTACTTC. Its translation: CASSEPGTYEQYF.

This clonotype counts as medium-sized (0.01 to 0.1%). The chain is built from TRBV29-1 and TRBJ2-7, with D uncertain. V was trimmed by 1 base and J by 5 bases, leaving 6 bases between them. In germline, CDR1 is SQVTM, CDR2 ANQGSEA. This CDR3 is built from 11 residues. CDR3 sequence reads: CSVEGGHEQYF. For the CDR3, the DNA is TGCAGCGTTGAAGGTGGCCACGAGCAGTACTTC.

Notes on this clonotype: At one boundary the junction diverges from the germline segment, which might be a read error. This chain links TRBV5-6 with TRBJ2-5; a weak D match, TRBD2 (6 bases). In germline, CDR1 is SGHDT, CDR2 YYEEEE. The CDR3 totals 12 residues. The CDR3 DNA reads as TGTGCCAGCAGCCCCTCCGGGGGTAGTCTTCACTTC. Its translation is CASSPSGGSLHF. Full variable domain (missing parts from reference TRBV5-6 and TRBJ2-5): DAGVTQSPTHLIKTRGQQVTLRCSPKSGHDTVSWYQQALGQGPQFIFQYYEEEERQRGNFPDRFSGHQFPNYSSELNVNALLLGDSALYLCASSPSGGSLHFGPGTRLLVL.

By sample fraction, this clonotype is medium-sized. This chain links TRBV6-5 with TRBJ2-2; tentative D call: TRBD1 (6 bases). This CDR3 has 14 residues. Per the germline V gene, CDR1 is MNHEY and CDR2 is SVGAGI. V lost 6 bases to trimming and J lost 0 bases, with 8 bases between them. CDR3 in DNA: TGTGCCAGCAGGGACAGACCGAACACCGGGGAGCTGTTTTTT. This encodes CASRDRPNTGELFF.

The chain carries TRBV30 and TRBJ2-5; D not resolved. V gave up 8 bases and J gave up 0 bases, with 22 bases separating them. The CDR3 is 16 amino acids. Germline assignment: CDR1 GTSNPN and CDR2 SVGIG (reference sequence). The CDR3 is CASSPGRSRNQETQYF. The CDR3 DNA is TGTGCCAGCAGTCCCGGCCGTTCAAGAAACCAAGAGACCCAGTACTTC.

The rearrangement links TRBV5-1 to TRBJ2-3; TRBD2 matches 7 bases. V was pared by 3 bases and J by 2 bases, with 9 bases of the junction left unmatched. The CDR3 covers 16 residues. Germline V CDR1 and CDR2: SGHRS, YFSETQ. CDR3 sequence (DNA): TGCGCCAGCAGCTCTGCCGCTAGCGGTCTCACAGATACGCAGTATTTT. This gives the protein CASSSAASGLTDTQYF.

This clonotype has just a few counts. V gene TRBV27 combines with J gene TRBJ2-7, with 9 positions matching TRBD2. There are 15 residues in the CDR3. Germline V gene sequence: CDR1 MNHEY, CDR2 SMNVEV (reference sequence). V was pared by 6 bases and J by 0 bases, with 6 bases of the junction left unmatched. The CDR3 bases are TGTGCCAGCAGCGAAGCGGGGGGTTTCTCCTACGAGCAGTACTTC. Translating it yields CASSEAGGFSYEQYF.

The CDR3 is CASSLDVEGLNTEAFF. CDR3 DNA sequence: TGTGCCAGCAGCTTAGATGTTGAGGGCTTGAACACTGAAGCTTTCTTT. The V gene is TRBV7-9, the J gene TRBJ1-1; D unclear. The CDR3 contains 16 residues. CDR1 and CDR2 from the germline V gene are SEHNR and FQNEAQ (reference sequence). The V end lost 1 base, the J end lost 0 bases, and 12 bases lay between the germline ends.

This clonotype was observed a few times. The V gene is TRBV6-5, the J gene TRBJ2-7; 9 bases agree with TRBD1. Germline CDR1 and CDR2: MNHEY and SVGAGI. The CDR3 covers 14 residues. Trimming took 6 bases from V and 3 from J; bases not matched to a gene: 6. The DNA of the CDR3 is TGTGCCAGCAGCCTGGGGACAGGGTACTACGAGCAGTACTTC. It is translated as CASSLGTGYYEQYF.

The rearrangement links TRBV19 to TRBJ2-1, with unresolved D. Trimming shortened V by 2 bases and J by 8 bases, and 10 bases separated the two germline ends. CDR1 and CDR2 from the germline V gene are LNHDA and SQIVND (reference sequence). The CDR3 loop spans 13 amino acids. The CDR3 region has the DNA TGTGCCAGTAGTATAATAGGTTCCGATGAGCAGTTCTTC. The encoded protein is CASSIIGSDEQFF.

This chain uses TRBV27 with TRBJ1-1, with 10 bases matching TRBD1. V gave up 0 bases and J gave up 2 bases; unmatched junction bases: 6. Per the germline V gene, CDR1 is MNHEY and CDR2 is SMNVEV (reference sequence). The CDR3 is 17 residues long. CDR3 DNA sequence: TGTGCCAGCAGTTTATCAAGGACAGGGGGGCGAAACACTGAAGCTTTCTTT. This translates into CASSLSRTGGRNTEAFF.

This chain's CDR3 is CASSRGWGQGLNEQFF. DNA for the CDR3: TGTGCCAGCAGCCGCGGGTGGGGACAGGGGCTGAATGAGCAGTTCTTC. This sequence joins TRBV9 and TRBJ2-1, with 10 bases fitting TRBD1. Germline CDR1 is SGDLS and CDR2 is YYNGEE. V lost 4 bases, J lost 7 bases, and 11 bases stayed unmatched. This CDR3 contains 16 residues.

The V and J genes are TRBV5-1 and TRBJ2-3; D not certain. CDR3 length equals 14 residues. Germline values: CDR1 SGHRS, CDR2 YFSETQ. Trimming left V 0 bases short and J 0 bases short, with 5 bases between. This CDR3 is CASSLGQSTDTQYF. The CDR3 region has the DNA TGCGCCAGCAGCTTGGGTCAGAGCACAGATACGCAGTATTTT.

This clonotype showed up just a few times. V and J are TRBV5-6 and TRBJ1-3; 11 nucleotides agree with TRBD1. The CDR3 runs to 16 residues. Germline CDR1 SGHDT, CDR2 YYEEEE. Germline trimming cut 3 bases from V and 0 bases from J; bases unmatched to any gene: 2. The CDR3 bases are TGTGCCAGCAGCTGGGACAGGGGGGGCTCTGGAAACACCATATATTTT. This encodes CASSWDRGGSGNTIYF.

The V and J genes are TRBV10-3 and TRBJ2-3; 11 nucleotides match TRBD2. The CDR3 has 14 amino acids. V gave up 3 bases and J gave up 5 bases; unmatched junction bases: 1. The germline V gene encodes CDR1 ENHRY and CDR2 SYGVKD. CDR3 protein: CAISEGTSGDTQYF. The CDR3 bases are TGTGCCATCAGTGAAGGGACTAGCGGAGATACGCAGTATTTT.

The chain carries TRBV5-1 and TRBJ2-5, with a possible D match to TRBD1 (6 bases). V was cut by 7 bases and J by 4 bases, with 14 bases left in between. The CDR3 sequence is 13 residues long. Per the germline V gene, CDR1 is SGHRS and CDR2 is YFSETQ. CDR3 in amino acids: CASRTAGGETQYF. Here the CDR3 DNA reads TGCGCCAGCCGGACAGCTGGAGGAGAGACCCAGTACTTC.

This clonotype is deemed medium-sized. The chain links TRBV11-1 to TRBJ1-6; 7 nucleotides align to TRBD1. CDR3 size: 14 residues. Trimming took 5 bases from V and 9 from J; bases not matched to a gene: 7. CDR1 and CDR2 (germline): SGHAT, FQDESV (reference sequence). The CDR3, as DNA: TGTGCCAGCAGCCTCCGACAGGGTACTTCACCCCTCCACTTT. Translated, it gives CASSLRQGTSPLHF. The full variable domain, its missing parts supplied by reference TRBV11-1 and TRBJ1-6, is EAEVAQSPRYKITEKSQAVAFWCDPISGHATLYWYRQILGQGPELLVQFQDESVVDDSQLPKDRFSAERLKGVDSTLKIQPAELGDSAMYLCASSLRQGTSPLHFGNGTRLTVT.

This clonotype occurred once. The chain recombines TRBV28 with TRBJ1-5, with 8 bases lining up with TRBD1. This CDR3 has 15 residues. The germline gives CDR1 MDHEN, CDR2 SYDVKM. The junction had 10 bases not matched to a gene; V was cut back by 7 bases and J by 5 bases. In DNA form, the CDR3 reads TGTGCCAGCATCACCCCACAGGGGGGTCATCAGCCCCAGCATTTT. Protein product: CASITPQGGHQPQHF. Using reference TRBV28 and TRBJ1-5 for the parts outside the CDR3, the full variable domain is DVKVTQSSRYLVKRTGEKVFLECVQDMDHENMFWYRQDPGLGLRLIYFSYDVKMKEKGDIPEGYSVSREKKERFSLILESASTNQTSMYLCASITPQGGHQPQHFGDGTRLSIL.

In DNA form, the CDR3 reads TGTGCCAGCAGCTTAGCGGCAGGGGCTCAGCCCCAGCATTTT. Translation gives CASSLAAGAQPQHF. This chain joins TRBV7-2 and TRBJ1-5; tentative D call: TRBD1 (6 bases). Germline loops: CDR1 SGHTA, CDR2 FQGNSA. Between the trimmed V and J ends, which lost 0 bases and 6 bases, there was a span of 9 bases. The CDR3 covers 14 residues.

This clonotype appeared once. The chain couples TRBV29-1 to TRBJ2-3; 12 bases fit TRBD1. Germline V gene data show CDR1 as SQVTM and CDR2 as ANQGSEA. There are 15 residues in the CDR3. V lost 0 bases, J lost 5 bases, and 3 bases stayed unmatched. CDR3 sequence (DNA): TGCAGCGTTGAAGAGGGACAGGGGGCTTTAGATACGCAGTATTTT. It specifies CSVEEGQGALDTQYF.

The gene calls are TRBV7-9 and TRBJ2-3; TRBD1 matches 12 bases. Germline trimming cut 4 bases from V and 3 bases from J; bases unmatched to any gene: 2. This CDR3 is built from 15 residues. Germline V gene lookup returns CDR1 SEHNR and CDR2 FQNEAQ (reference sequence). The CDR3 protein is CASSWGQGATDTQYF. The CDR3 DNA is TGTGCCAGCAGCTGGGGACAGGGGGCTACAGATACGCAGTATTTT.